Listed here is a single TCR beta chain. This sample was taken from a study of blood T cell repertoires in COVID-19. Participant-given clinical history determined each cohort assignment. Resolution of symptoms, clearance, or two negative PCRs was present in recovered Cohort 3 donors. This CDR3 comprises 14 residues. Germline V gives CDR1 MDHEN, CDR2 SYDVKM. The V gene end was trimmed by 2 bases and the J gene end by 9 bases; junction bases not matched to a gene: 7. In the original processing: Scientists estimated how many nucleated cells there were by amplifying reference gene primers. TCRdb's table, derived via immunoSEQ multiplex PCR, lists solely in-frame clones and lacks some. That table supplies the V and J calls and clone size; D and trimming were determined from the DNA. The profile covers fewer than 350,000 clones, with roughly 85% appearing a single time and about 2.5% taken by the ten largest.

This TCR was sampled from a woman in her forties or fifties who had recovered from COVID-19. The sample taken for sequencing was PBMCs or T cells enriched from blood (not recorded which). The chain uses TRBV28 and TRBJ2-3; TRBD1 agrees at 8 bases. CDR3 DNA sequence: TGTGCCAGCAGTTTACCCCAGGGGGCGAGAACGCAGTATTTT. Protein product: CASSLPQGARTQYF.